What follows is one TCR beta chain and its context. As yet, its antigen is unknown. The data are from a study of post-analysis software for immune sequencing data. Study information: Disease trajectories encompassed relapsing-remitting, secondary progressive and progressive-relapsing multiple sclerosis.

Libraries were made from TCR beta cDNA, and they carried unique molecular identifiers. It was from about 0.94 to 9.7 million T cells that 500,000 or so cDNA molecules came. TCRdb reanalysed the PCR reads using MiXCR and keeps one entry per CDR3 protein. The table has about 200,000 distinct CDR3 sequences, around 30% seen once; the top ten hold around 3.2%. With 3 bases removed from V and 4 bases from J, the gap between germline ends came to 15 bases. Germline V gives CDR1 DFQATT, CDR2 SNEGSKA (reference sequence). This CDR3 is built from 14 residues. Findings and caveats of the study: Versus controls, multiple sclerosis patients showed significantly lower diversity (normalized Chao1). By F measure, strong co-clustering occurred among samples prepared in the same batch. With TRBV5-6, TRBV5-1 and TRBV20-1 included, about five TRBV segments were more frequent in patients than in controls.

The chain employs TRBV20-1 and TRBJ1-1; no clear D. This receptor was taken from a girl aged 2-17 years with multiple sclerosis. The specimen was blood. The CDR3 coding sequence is TGCAGTGCTAGTCCCCTTCCGGTGGCCACTGAAGCTTTCTTT. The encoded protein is CSASPLPVATEAFF.